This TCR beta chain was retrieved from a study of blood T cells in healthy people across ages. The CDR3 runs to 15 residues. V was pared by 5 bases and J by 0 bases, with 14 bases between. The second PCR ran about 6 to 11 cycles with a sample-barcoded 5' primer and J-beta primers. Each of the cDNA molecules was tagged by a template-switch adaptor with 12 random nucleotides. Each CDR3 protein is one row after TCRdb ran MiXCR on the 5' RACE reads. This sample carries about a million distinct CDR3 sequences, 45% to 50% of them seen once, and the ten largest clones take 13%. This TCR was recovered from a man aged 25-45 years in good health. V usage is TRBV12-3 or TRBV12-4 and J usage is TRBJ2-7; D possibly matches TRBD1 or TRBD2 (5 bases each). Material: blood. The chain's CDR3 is CASSLGTQTSYEQYF. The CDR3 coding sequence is TGTGCCAGCAGTCTCGGGACCCAGACCTCCTACGAGCAGTACTTC.